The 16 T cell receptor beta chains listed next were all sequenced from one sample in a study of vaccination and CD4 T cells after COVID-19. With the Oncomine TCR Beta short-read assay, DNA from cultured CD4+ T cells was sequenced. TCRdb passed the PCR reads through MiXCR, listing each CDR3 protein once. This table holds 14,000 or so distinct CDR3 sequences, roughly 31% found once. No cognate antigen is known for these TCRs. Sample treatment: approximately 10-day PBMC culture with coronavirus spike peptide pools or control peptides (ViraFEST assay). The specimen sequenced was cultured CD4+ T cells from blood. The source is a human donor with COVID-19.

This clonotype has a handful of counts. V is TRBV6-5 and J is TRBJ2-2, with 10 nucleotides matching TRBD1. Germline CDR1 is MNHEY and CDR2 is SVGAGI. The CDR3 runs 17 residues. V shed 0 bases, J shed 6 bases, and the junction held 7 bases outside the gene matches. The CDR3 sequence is CASSYSISGTGAGELFF. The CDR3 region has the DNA TGTGCCAGCAGTTACTCGATCAGCGGGACAGGGGCCGGGGAGCTGTTTTTT.

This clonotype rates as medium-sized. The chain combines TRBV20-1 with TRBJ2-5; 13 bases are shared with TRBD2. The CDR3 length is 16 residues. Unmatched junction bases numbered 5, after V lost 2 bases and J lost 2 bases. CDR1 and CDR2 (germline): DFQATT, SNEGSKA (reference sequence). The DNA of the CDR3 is TGCAGTGCTAGACGGGGACTAGCGGGGAATCAAGAGACCCAGTACTTC. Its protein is CSARRGLAGNQETQYF.

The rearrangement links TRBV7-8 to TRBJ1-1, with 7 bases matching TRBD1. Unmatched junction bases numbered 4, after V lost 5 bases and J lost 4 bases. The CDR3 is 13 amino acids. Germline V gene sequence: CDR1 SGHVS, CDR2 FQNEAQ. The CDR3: CASSQTGPTEAFF. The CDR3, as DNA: TGTGCCAGCAGCCAGACAGGGCCCACTGAAGCTTTCTTT.

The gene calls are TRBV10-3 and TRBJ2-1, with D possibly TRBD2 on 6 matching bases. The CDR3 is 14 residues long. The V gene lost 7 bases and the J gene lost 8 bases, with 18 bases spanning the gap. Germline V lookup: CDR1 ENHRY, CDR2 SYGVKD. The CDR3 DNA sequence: TGTGCCATCAAAGCTAGCGTGGTAGCTGATGAGCAGTTCTTC. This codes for CAIKASVVADEQFF.

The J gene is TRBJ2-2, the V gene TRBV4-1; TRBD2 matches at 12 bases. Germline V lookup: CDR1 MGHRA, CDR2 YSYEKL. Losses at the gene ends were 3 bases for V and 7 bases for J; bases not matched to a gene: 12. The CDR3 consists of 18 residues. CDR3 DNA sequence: TGCGCCAGCAGCCAGTCAGGACTAGCGGGGAGCTTGAGCGGGGAGCTGTTTTTT. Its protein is CASSQSGLAGSLSGELFF.

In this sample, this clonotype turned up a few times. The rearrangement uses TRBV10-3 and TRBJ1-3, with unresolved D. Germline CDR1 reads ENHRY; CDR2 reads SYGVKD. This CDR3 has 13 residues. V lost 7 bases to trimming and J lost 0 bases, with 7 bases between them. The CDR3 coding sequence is TGTGCCATCATGGAAGACTCTGGAAACACCATATATTTT. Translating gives CAIMEDSGNTIYF.

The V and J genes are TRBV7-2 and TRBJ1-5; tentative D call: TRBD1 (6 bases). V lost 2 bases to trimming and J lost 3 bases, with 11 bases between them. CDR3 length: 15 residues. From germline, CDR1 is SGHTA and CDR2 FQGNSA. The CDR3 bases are TGTGCCAGCAGCTTATTCAGGGACAACAATCAGCCCCAGCATTTT. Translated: CASSLFRDNNQPQHF.

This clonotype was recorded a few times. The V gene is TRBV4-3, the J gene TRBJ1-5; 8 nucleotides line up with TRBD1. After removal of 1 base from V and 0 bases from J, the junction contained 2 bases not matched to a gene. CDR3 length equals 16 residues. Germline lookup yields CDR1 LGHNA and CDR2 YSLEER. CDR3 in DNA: TGCGCCAGCAGCCAAGGGACAGGGAATAGCAATCAGCCCCAGCATTTT. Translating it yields CASSQGTGNSNQPQHF.

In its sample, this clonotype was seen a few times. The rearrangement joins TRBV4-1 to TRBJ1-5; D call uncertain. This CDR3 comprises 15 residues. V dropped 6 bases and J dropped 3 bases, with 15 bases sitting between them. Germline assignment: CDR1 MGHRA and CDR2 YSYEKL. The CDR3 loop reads CASRPVAGVNQPQHF. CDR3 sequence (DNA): TGCGCCAGCAGACCCGTGGCCGGGGTCAATCAGCCCCAGCATTTT.

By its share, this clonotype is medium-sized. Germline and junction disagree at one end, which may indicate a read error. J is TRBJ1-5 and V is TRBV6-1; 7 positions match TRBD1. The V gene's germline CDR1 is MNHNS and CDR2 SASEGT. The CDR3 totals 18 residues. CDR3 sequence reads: CASREDRTGTYSNQPQHF. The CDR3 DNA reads TGTGCCAGCAGAGAAGACAGGACAGGAACTTATAGCAATCAGCCCCAGCATTTT.

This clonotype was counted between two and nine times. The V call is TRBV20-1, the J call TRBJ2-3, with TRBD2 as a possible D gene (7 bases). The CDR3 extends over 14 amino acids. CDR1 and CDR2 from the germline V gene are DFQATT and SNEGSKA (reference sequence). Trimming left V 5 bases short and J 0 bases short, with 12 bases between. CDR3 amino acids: CSAGRGGSTDTQYF. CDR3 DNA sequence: TGCAGTGCTGGCCGCGGGGGCAGCACAGATACGCAGTATTTT.

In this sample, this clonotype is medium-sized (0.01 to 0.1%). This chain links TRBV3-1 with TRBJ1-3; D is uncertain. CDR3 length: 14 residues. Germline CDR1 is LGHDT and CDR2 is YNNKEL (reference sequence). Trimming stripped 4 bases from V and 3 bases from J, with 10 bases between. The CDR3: CASSPQAYGNTIYF. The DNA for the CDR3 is TGTGCCAGCAGCCCCCAGGCATATGGAAACACCATATATTTT.

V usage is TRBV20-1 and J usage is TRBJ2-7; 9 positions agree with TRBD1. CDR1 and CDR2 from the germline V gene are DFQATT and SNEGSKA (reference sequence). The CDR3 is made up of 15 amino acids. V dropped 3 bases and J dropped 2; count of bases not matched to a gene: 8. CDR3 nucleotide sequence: TGCAGTGCTAGGAGCGGAACAGGGGGCACCTACGAGCAGTACTTC. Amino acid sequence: CSARSGTGGTYEQYF.

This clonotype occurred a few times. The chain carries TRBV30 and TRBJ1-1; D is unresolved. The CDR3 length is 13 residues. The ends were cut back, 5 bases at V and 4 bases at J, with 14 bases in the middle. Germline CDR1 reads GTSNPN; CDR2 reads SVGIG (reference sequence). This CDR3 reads CAWRFGPATEAFF. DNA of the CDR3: TGTGCCTGGCGCTTTGGCCCGGCCACTGAAGCTTTCTTT.

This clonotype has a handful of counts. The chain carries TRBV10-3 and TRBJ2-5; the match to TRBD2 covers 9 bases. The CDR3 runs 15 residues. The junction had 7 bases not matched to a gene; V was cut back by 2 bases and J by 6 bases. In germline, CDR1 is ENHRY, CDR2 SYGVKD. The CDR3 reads CAISEEAGGQKTQYF. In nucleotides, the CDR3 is TGTGCCATCAGTGAGGAAGCGGGGGGCCAGAAGACCCAGTACTTC.

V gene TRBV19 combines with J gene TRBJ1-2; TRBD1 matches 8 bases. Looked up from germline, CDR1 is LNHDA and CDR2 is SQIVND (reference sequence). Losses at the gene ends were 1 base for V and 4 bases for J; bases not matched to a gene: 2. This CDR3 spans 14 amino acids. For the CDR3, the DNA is TGTGCCAGTAGTATAGCCACAGGGGGCTATGGCTACACCTTC. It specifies CASSIATGGYGYTF.